This T cell receptor (beta chain) was recorded in a study of cytomegalovirus exposure and HLA in healthy donors. Study findings and constraints: In a later analysis, HLA-associated beta chains showed higher expansion and lower generation probabilities than comparable chains.

PCR used 60 Vbeta primers and 13 Jbeta primers. Clones were read by immunoSEQ multiplex PCR, and TCRdb kept only the in-frame ones, dropping some. The sample includes around 150,000 clones, about 84% seen only once; the top ten take 2% to 3%. This clone was seen only once. Its antigen is unknown. Germline values: CDR1 MDHEN, CDR2 SYDVKM. CDR3 size: 13 residues. V shed 7 bases, J shed 3 bases, and the junction held 2 bases outside the gene matches. This receptor was obtained from a man in his fifties in good health and CMV-seronegative. Sequencing used PBMCs. This rearrangement joins TRBV28 to TRBJ1-4; 7 nucleotides line up with TRBD1. This chain's CDR3 is CASIGQANEKLFF. The CDR3 DNA is TGTGCCAGCATAGGACAGGCTAATGAAAAACTGTTTTTT. Based on the CDR3 plus reference TRBV28 and TRBJ1-4, the full variable domain is DVKVTQSSRYLVKRTGEKVFLECVQDMDHENMFWYRQDPGLGLRLIYFSYDVKMKEKGDIPEGYSVSREKKERFSLILESASTNQTSMYLCASIGQANEKLFFGSGTQLSVL.